These 20 T cell receptor beta chains were sequenced from one sample in a study of T-cell memory formation after mild COVID-19 (dated by TCRdb to about 2021). Library generation was performed with 5' RACE. The sample was run on an Illumina NovaSeq 6000. TCRdb redid the processing of the public reads, applying fastp at Q25 and MiXCR, and retained in-frame beta chains. Every CDR3 protein is listed once, alongside the most common genes and DNA of its rows. Within this sample are around 310,000 distinct CDR3 sequences, with less than 20% of them counted one time only. More than 20% of the sample lies in the top ten. Sequencing input: PBMCs or a T cell subset sorted from them (not recorded which). The receptors come from a man younger than 35 who had mild COVID-19 (a few samples of this study predate the infection). The sample titles of this study are shuffled in the database, so cell type and time point are left out; the donor was told from shared clones.

The gene calls are TRBV11-2 and TRBJ1-3; 8 bases line up with TRBD1. CDR3 size: 16 residues. Per the germline V gene, CDR1 is SGHAT and CDR2 is FQNNGV. The V gene end was trimmed by 3 bases and the J gene end by 3 bases; junction bases not matched to a gene: 7. CDR3 residues: CASSFSRGRFGNTIYF. The CDR3 DNA sequence: TGTGCCAGCAGCTTTTCCAGGGGGCGTTTTGGAAACACCATATATTTT. The full variable domain, completed using reference TRBV11-2 and TRBJ1-3, is EAGVAQSPRYKIIEKRQSVAFWCNPISGHATLYWYQQILGQGPKLLIQFQNNGVVDDSQLPKDRFSAERLKGVDSTLKIQPAKLEDSAVYLCASSFSRGRFGNTIYFGEGSWLTVV.

This clonotype has more than one count but fewer than ten. CDR3 residues: CASSLAGTGSEKLFF. The CDR3 DNA reads TGTGCCAGCAGCTTAGCGGGGACAGGGAGTGAAAAACTGTTTTTT. The V gene is TRBV7-2, the J gene TRBJ1-4, with 9 bases aligning to TRBD1. The germline V gene has CDR1 SGHTA and CDR2 FQGNSA. V lost 0 bases and J lost 7; bases outside the gene matches: 3. The CDR3 is 15 amino acids.

The chain joins TRBV7-2 to TRBJ2-1; 12 bases line up with TRBD1. In germline, CDR1 is SGHTA, CDR2 FQGNSA. The length of the CDR3 is 15 residues. V dropped 3 bases and J dropped 8; count of bases not matched to a gene: 5. The DNA of the CDR3 is TGTGCCAGCAGCTTCACCGGGACAGGGGGCTATGAGCAGTTCTTC. Protein product: CASSFTGTGGYEQFF.

This clonotype was seen a few times. The chain carries TRBV20-1 and TRBJ1-1, with a tentative D call TRBD1 (6 bases). In germline, CDR1 is DFQATT, CDR2 SNEGSKA (reference sequence). Trimming stripped 0 bases from V and 7 bases from J, with 12 bases between. The CDR3 is made up of 13 amino acids. CDR3 in amino acids: CSARDRTASEAFF. The CDR3 DNA reads as TGCAGTGCTAGAGACAGGACAGCGAGTGAAGCTTTCTTT.

The CDR3 DNA is TGCGCCAGCAGCCTAACTCCTAGCGGGGGGGTGGATACGCAGTATTTT. Protein: CASSLTPSGGVDTQYF. V usage is TRBV4-1 and J usage is TRBJ2-3; 12 bases fit TRBD2. The CDR3 runs 16 residues. The germline V gene encodes CDR1 MGHRA and CDR2 YSYEKL. With 4 bases clipped from V and 6 bases from J, the junction kept 8 bases outside the gene matches.

This clonotype was seen a handful of times. V and J are TRBV6-5 and TRBJ2-7; 10 bases are shared with TRBD2. The CDR3 consists of 16 residues. V shed 3 bases and J 4 bases; nucleotides not matched to a gene: 9. Germline V gene sequence: CDR1 MNHEY, CDR2 SVGAGI. The CDR3 loop is CASSYSQTSGLYEQYV. DNA of the CDR3: TGTGCCAGCAGTTATTCCCAGACTAGCGGGTTATACGAGCAGTACGTC.

The chain employs TRBV5-1 and TRBJ1-2; D not certain. Trimming pared 2 bases from V and 4 bases from J, leaving 15 bases between. The CDR3 totals 15 residues. Germline CDR1 and CDR2: SGHRS and YFSETQ. The CDR3 region is CASSFTRTRGYGYTF. The CDR3 bases are TGCGCCAGCAGCTTCACCCGGACTCGGGGCTATGGCTACACCTTC.

This clonotype was observed a handful of times. J is TRBJ2-2 and V is TRBV27; weak D call: TRBD1 (5 bases). Germline V gives CDR1 MNHEY, CDR2 SMNVEV (reference sequence). The V and J ends lost 1 base and 1 base respectively, with 10 bases between them. The CDR3 runs to 16 residues. In nucleotides, the CDR3 is TGTGCCAGCAGTTTATGGGGTACAGGGAACACCGGGGAGCTGTTTTTT. Encoded protein: CASSLWGTGNTGELFF.

This clonotype has only a few counts. The CDR3 coding sequence is TGCAGTGCTAGAGGGTTGCGCCAGCCCCAGCATTTT. It is translated as CSARGLRQPQHF. This chain joins TRBV20-1 and TRBJ1-5, with D hard to call. V shed 1 base and J shed 7 bases, with 8 bases lying between them. This CDR3 contains 12 residues. CDR1 and CDR2 (germline): DFQATT, SNEGSKA (reference sequence).

The chain has TRBV5-1 and TRBJ2-7; D is unresolved. V lost 2 bases and J 6 bases, leaving 12 bases between the germline ends. Germline loops: CDR1 SGHRS, CDR2 YFSETQ. CDR3 length: 13 residues. The CDR3 DNA follows: TGCGCCAGCAGCTTCCGACTCGGTGGCGAGCAGTACTTC. It yields the protein CASSFRLGGEQYF.

The chain joins TRBV29-1 to TRBJ1-1; 7 nucleotides align to TRBD1. Unmatched junction bases numbered 5, after V lost 7 bases and J lost 0 bases. The CDR3 is 13 amino acids. Germline V gene data show CDR1 as SQVTM and CDR2 as ANQGSEA. CDR3 coding DNA: TGCAGCGCCGACAGGGAGTTGAACACTGAAGCTTTCTTT. The encoded protein is CSADRELNTEAFF.

The V and J genes are TRBV5-1 and TRBJ2-3; D is uncertain. Germline V CDR1 and CDR2: SGHRS, YFSETQ. V lost 3 bases, J lost 0 bases, and 11 bases lay in between. This CDR3 has 15 residues. The CDR3 region is CASSYDTPSTDTQYF. CDR3 bases: TGCGCCAGCAGCTATGACACCCCTAGCACAGATACGCAGTATTTT. Full variable domain (missing parts from reference TRBV5-1 and TRBJ2-3): KAGVTQTPRYLIKTRGQQVTLSCSPISGHRSVSWYQQTPGQGLQFLFEYFSETQRNKGNFPGRFSGRQFSNSRSEMNVSTLELGDSALYLCASSYDTPSTDTQYFGPGTRLTVL.

This clonotype was counted between two and nine times. This chain links TRBV6-2 or TRBV6-3 with TRBJ1-1; tentatively, D is TRBD1 (6 bases). Per the germline V gene, CDR1 is MNHEY and CDR2 is SVGEGT. The ends were cut back, 6 bases at V and 4 bases at J, with 12 bases in the middle. CDR3 length: 13 residues. The CDR3 DNA reads as TGTGCCAGCAGACTGAGGGGGGGCACTGAAGCTTTCTTT. Protein: CASRLRGGTEAFF.

This chain joins TRBV6-5 and TRBJ2-5; D may be TRBD2 (6 bases). V was trimmed by 5 bases and J by 1 base, leaving 14 bases between them. Looked up from germline, CDR1 is MNHEY and CDR2 is SVGAGI. The CDR3 sequence is 15 residues long. CDR3 in DNA: TGTGCCAGCAGTACCCGATGGGGGGTCCAAGAGACCCAGTACTTC. Protein sequence: CASSTRWGVQETQYF.

The chain joins TRBV28 to TRBJ2-4; 11 bases are a match to TRBD1. The germline V gene encodes CDR1 MDHEN and CDR2 SYDVKM. The CDR3 has 16 residues. The J segment lost 1 base and the V segment lost 8 bases, leaving 7 bases of the junction unmatched. CDR3 loop: CASHSRDRGAKNIQYF. For the CDR3, the DNA is TGTGCCAGCCATTCCCGGGACAGGGGGGCCAAAAACATTCAGTACTTC.

A few counts support this clonotype. The chain employs TRBV18 and TRBJ2-3, with 7 bases matching TRBD2. This CDR3 spans 15 amino acids. Losses at the gene ends were 3 bases for V and 3 bases for J; bases not matched to a gene: 6. Germline V gives CDR1 KGHSH, CDR2 LQKENI. The CDR3 reads CASSPSALATDTQYF. The CDR3, as DNA: TGTGCCAGCTCACCCTCGGCACTAGCGACAGATACGCAGTATTTT.

Concerning this clonotype: A read error may account for a junction end that differs from germline. The chain recombines TRBV7-7 with TRBJ2-5; 10 bases match TRBD1. Per germline, CDR1 SSHAT and CDR2 FNYEAQ (reference sequence). The CDR3 extends over 15 amino acids. The CDR3 coding sequence is TGTGCTAGCAGCGGGGGACAGGGGACGCAAGAGACCCAGTACTTC. The encoded protein is CASSGGQGTQETQYF.

At least ten counts were recorded for this clonotype. The chain carries TRBV4-3 and TRBJ2-6; D is tentatively TRBD1 or TRBD2 (5 bases each). This CDR3 is 16 amino acids long. V lost 0 bases, J lost 3 bases, and 9 bases lay in between. In germline, CDR1 is LGHNA, CDR2 YSLEER. Here the CDR3 reads CASSQDGGFGANVLTF. Here the CDR3 DNA reads TGCGCCAGCAGCCAAGATGGGGGTTTTGGGGCCAACGTCCTGACTTTC.

The table lists this clonotype with a few counts. This chain links TRBV10-1 with TRBJ2-3; D gene uncertain. The CDR3 totals 13 residues. V was pared by 6 bases and J by 1 base, with 8 bases between. Germline V gives CDR1 WNHNN, CDR2 SYGVQD (reference sequence). CDR3 in amino acids: CASSMAGTDTQYF. The CDR3 DNA is TGCGCCAGCAGCATGGCGGGCACAGATACGCAGTATTTT.

This chain uses TRBV6-6 with TRBJ2-3; 13 nucleotides match TRBD2. From germline, CDR1 is MNHNY and CDR2 SVGAGI (reference sequence). V was pared by 8 bases and J by 7 bases, with 18 bases of the junction left unmatched. This CDR3 is built from 18 residues. This CDR3 reads CASRKLAGGPGSLHTQYF. In nucleotides, the CDR3 is TGTGCCAGCCGTAAACTAGCGGGGGGGCCAGGTTCTCTTCATACGCAGTATTTT.